This T cell receptor (beta chain) emerged from a study of OX40 agonist ivuxolimab in advanced cancers. About the study as a whole: Ivuxolimab was an agonistic, fully human IgG2 monoclonal antibody directed against OX40 (CD134), a costimulatory receptor. Intravenous ivuxolimab was administered to patients every 2 weeks at six dose levels: 0.01, 0.1, 0.3, 1.5, 3 and 10 mg/kg. Of the roughly 53 patients in dose escalation, 19 had hepatocellular carcinoma, about 15 had melanoma, 9 had renal cell carcinoma and 9 had head and neck cancer. In the dose-escalation cohort, more than 75% of patients were male, and the mean age was approximately 60 years, with a range of roughly 20 to 80. Prior anti-PD-1, anti-PD-L1 or anti-CTLA-4 therapy was permitted, and checkpoint inhibitors had been received by less than 45% of dose-escalation patients. Three dose-escalation patients achieved partial responses, one with hepatocellular carcinoma and two with cutaneous melanoma. Peripheral TCRbeta sequencing aimed to test whether ivuxolimab altered TCR sequence diversity and caused clonal T-cell expansion. The paper describes the monotherapy dose-escalation part (N = 52 patients) of the phase I trial of ivuxolimab.

Patients with a history of autoimmune disease or receiving systemic immunosuppression were excluded from the trial. Peripheral blood for TCR sequencing was drawn from every dose cohort at baseline, at cycle 4 day 1 and at cycle 7 day 1. Samples came from an open-label, multicenter, first-in-human phase I dose-escalation trial of ivuxolimab. Adults with locally advanced or metastatic head and neck squamous cell, hepatocellular, melanoma or renal cell carcinoma were enrolled in the trial. Before TCR sequencing, CD4+ T cells and CD8+ T cells from peripheral blood were sorted into separate populations. To sequence the TCRbeta CDR3 region, genomic DNA was isolated from the sorted cells. The immunoSEQ Assay was used for sequencing of TCRbeta CDR3 regions. TCRdb stores this immuneACCESS table with in-frame sequences only. Part of the clones is absent; in the studies checked, under half of the shortfall reflects unresolved V genes, and no reason is known for the rest. A total of more than 90,000 clones appear in this sample, approximately 83% of them only once. The ten largest clonotypes hold roughly 1.5% of the sample.

This clone was counted a single time. Its recognized antigen is unknown. No much larger clonotype is one base removed from it; base qualities were not supplied. Findings and caveats that apply to the study as a whole: Low levels of normalized T-cell clonal expansion were also seen in some patients who did not respond. Antigen specificity was not determined for the clonally expanded peripheral T cells. At doses from 0.1 to 3.0 mg/kg, clonal expansion was seen in both CD4+ and CD8+ blood T cells between baseline and week 6. After ivuxolimab, CD8+ T cells had more expanded clones than CD4+ T cells on average. In the 0.1-3.0 mg/kg groups, partial responders were among the patients with the lowest normalized peripheral clonal expansion, particularly in CD8+ T cells.

From the germline V gene, CDR1 is LGHNA and CDR2 is YSLEER. The CDR3 covers 14 residues, taking in both the cysteine and the phenylalanine. Solely the CDR3 DNA is kept, with 42 bases framed from the first base. A distance of 7 bases separates the germline ends of V and J, which lose 0 bases and 7 bases respectively. Here the chain combines TRBV4-3 and TRBJ1-6; the D gene cannot be resolved reliably. The receptor was derived from an adult with an advanced solid tumor such as melanoma, head and neck, liver or kidney cancer. This specimen consisted of CD4+ or CD8+ T cells sorted from blood, obtained in a trial of the OX40 agonist ivuxolimab. This receptor has the CDR3 CASSQDIANSPLHF. The DNA sequence is TGCGCCAGCAGCCAAGATATAGCCAATTCACCCCTCCACTTT.